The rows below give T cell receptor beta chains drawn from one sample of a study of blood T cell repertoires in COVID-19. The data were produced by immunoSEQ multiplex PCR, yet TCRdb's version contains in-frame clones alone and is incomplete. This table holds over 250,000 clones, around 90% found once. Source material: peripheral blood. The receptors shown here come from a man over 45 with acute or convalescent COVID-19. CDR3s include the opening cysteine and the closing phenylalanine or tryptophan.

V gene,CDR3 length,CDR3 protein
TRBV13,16,CASSPEREGGLYTQYF
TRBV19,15,CASMSRTGPNYGYTF
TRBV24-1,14,CATSEGGRTDTQYF
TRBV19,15,CASSGGTVNTGELFF
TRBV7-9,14,CASSLGQGVTEAFF
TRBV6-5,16,CASSYSGTATNEKLFF
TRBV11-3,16,CASSIRGSSGANVLTF
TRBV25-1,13,CASSQDLNQPQHF
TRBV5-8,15,CASSSTTGGPDTQYF
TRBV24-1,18,CATSDAPGQGRGTDTQYF
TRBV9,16,CASSDLAGGYTDTQYF
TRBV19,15,CASREGAHLSGELFF
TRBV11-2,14,CASSLETGPLEQYF
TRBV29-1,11,CSTMGDYEQYF